These 4 T cell receptor beta chains originate from one sample sequenced in a study of T cell changes during pregnancy in multiple sclerosis. Data came from immunoSEQ multiplex PCR; TCRdb stores just in-frame clones and leaves some out. The data contain about 67,000 clones, 90% to 95% of them singletons. The sequencing used peripheral blood, collected in the first trimester of pregnancy. Receptors originate from a female donor in good health, enrolled as a control in a pregnancy study.

The chain uses TRBV5-1 and TRBJ1-2; no clear D gene. The CDR3 sequence is 13 residues long. Germline loops: CDR1 SGHRS, CDR2 YFSETQ. V was shortened by 5 bases and J by 8 bases, with 16 bases between the two germline ends. As DNA, the CDR3 is TGCGCCAGCAGGCTGCGGGGTATAGAAGGCTACACCTTC. Its protein is CASRLRGIEGYTF. Using reference TRBV5-1 and TRBJ1-2 for the parts outside the CDR3, the full variable domain is KAGVTQTPRYLIKTRGQQVTLSCSPISGHRSVSWYQQTPGQGLQFLFEYFSETQRNKGNFPGRFSGRQFSNSRSEMNVSTLELGDSALYLCASRLRGIEGYTFGSGTRLTVV.

The chain recombines TRBV7-9 with TRBJ2-5; 7 bases line up with TRBD2. This CDR3 is built from 17 residues. The germline V gene encodes CDR1 SEHNR and CDR2 FQNEAQ (reference sequence). The trim removed 1 base at V and 2 bases at J, leaving 10 bases unmatched. The CDR3 nucleotides read TGTGCCAGCAGCTTAGGTGGGGAGGGTATGGAACAAGAGACCCAGTACTTC. Its translation: CASSLGGEGMEQETQYF.

This chain uses TRBV15 with TRBJ2-2, with D uncertain. Per the germline V gene, CDR1 is LNHNV and CDR2 is YYDKDF (reference sequence). V was pared by 4 bases and J by 1 base, with 4 bases between. There are 13 residues in the CDR3. CDR3 loop: CATSILNTGELFF. The CDR3 DNA sequence: TGTGCCACCAGCATCCTGAACACCGGGGAGCTGTTTTTT.

This chain joins TRBV18 and TRBJ1-1; D uncertain. The CDR3 sequence is 15 residues long. The ends were cut back, 4 bases at V and 5 bases at J, with 17 bases in the middle. Looked up from germline, CDR1 is KGHSH and CDR2 is LQKENI. The CDR3 protein is CASSLGGAAGTEAFF. CDR3 coding DNA: TGTGCCAGCTCACTTGGTGGAGCCGCGGGAACTGAAGCTTTCTTT. Complete variable domain (other parts from reference TRBV18 and TRBJ1-1): NAGVMQNPRHLVRRRGQEARLRCSPMKGHSHVYWYRQLPEEGLKFMVYLQKENIIDESGMPKERFSAEFPKEGPSILRIQQVVRGDSAAYFCASSLGGAAGTEAFFGQGTRLTVV.